These 18 T cell receptor beta chains share one sample of origin, sequenced in a study of CD8+ T cells in alopecia areata. cDNA reverse transcribed from extracted RNA served as the sequencing template. TCRdb's copy holds only in-frame clones and misses some; the assay was immunoSEQ multiplex PCR. In the table there are around 150,000 clones, approximately 65% of which are singletons. Input material: CD8+ T cells sorted from blood. The receptors were gathered from a human donor in good health.

The chain links TRBV29-1 to TRBJ2-5; 11 nucleotides align to TRBD2. The length of the CDR3 is 16 residues. Trimming at V came to 5 bases and at J to 5 bases, leaving 13 bases not matched to a gene. The germline CDR1 and CDR2 sequences are SQVTM and ANQGSEA. Here the CDR3 DNA reads TGCAGCGTTTTTTCAGTAACTAGCGGGAGTACTGAGACCCAGTACTTC. As protein: CSVFSVTSGSTETQYF.

The chain joins TRBV7-2 to TRBJ2-2, with D possibly being TRBD1 (5 bases). Trimming removed 5 bases at V and 4 bases at J, with 8 bases between. The CDR3 runs 13 residues. Germline CDR1 is SGHTA and CDR2 is FQGNSA. In DNA, the CDR3 is TGTGCCAGCAGCCCGACAGTCACCGGGGAGCTGTTTTTT. Amino acid sequence: CASSPTVTGELFF.

The chain has TRBV29-1 and TRBJ2-1; possible D gene TRBD2, 6 bases. Germline-derived CDR1 and CDR2 are SQVTM and ANQGSEA. The CDR3 runs to 13 residues. V dropped 2 bases and J dropped 7 bases, with 12 bases sitting between them. The CDR3 region is CSVESGWSNEQFF. The DNA for the CDR3 is TGCAGCGTTGAAAGCGGGTGGTCGAATGAGCAGTTCTTC.

The genes are TRBV15 and TRBJ1-2; perhaps TRBD1 as D (6 bases). Germline V gives CDR1 LNHNV, CDR2 YYDKDF (reference sequence). The CDR3 is 17 residues long. V was clipped by 7 bases and J by 4 bases, with 25 bases between them. The CDR3 is CATNLGADRPLIYGYTF. The CDR3 bases are TGTGCCACCAACTTGGGGGCAGATAGACCCCTAATCTATGGCTACACCTTC.

This sequence joins TRBV15 and TRBJ2-1, with 13 bases aligning to TRBD2. Per the germline V gene, CDR1 is LNHNV and CDR2 is YYDKDF (reference sequence). Losses at the gene ends were 9 bases for V and 9 bases for J; bases not matched to a gene: 8. The length of the CDR3 is 14 residues. The CDR3 sequence: CATVPGLAGPEQFF. The CDR3 nucleotides read TGTGCCACGGTTCCGGGACTAGCGGGACCTGAGCAGTTCTTC.

This chain joins TRBV5-1 and TRBJ2-3, with D perhaps being TRBD1 or TRBD2 (5 bases each). Trimming left V 5 bases short and J 1 base short, with 8 bases between. Per the germline V gene, CDR1 is SGHRS and CDR2 is YFSETQ. The CDR3 is 13 residues long. The CDR3 DNA reads as TGCGCCAGCAGGGGGGACGGCACAGATACGCAGTATTTT. Amino acids: CASRGDGTDTQYF.

The chain combines TRBV14 with TRBJ2-4; D remains unclear. Per germline, CDR1 SGHDN and CDR2 FVKESK. V dropped 1 base and J dropped 15 bases, with 13 bases sitting between them. The CDR3 has 12 amino acids. The CDR3: CASSQGAARRYF. CDR3 sequence (DNA): TGTGCCAGCAGCCAAGGGGCGGCTAGGCGGTACTTC.

The chain recombines TRBV29-1 with TRBJ1-2, with D hard to call. The CDR3 contains 11 residues. The V end lost 7 bases, the J end lost 5 bases, and 11 bases lay between the germline ends. CDR1 is SQVTM and CDR2 is ANQGSEA in the germline V gene. CDR3: CSAESRYGYTF. As DNA, the CDR3 is TGCAGCGCCGAGTCCCGATATGGCTACACCTTC.

This clone was found a few times. The gene calls are TRBV29-1 and TRBJ2-6; possibly TRBD1 or TRBD2 for D (5 bases each). V was clipped by 2 bases and J by 2 bases, with 19 bases between them. CDR1 is SQVTM, CDR2 ANQGSEA, per germline. There are 18 residues in the CDR3. The CDR3 sequence is CSVEHRDARSPGANVLTF. CDR3 nucleotide sequence: TGCAGCGTTGAACACCGGGACGCCCGGTCGCCTGGGGCCAACGTCCTGACTTTC.

This chain links TRBV25-1 with TRBJ2-7; D may match TRBD1 or TRBD2 (5 bases each). This CDR3 has 15 amino acids. V lost 0 bases to trimming and J lost 4 bases, with 13 bases between them. Germline CDR1 and CDR2: MGHDK and SYGVNS. The CDR3 nucleotides read TGTGCCAGCAGTGAATATAGAGGGGTGAAGTACGAGCAGTACTTC. This encodes CASSEYRGVKYEQYF.

The gene calls are TRBV30 and TRBJ1-1; weak D call: TRBD1 (6 bases). Trimming cost V 0 bases and J 11 bases, with 16 bases left between them. Germline V gene data show CDR1 as GTSNPN and CDR2 as SVGIG (reference sequence). This CDR3 has 13 residues. This chain's CDR3 is CAWSVSGAGEAFF. The CDR3 nucleotides are TGTGCCTGGAGTGTTTCAGGGGCCGGAGAGGCTTTCTTT. Complete variable domain (other parts from reference TRBV30 and TRBJ1-1): SQTIHQWPATLVQPVGSPLSLECTVEGTSNPNLYWYRQAAGRGLQLLFYSVGIGQISSEVPQNLSASRPQDRQFILSSKKLLLSDSGFYLCAWSVSGAGEAFFGQGTRLTVV.

This clone was counted between two and nine times. This sequence joins TRBV29-1 and TRBJ2-7; 8 bases align to TRBD1. CDR1 SQVTM and CDR2 ANQGSEA come from the germline V gene. V was clipped by 6 bases and J by 6 bases; unmatched bases: 7. This CDR3 has 12 residues. CDR3 loop: CSVPGQAGEQYF. CDR3 coding DNA: TGCAGCGTGCCGGGACAGGCTGGCGAGCAGTACTTC.

This clone was counted a few times. This chain joins TRBV4-1 and TRBJ2-2; D not resolved. The CDR3 sequence is 15 residues long. Trimming left V 2 bases short and J 0 bases short, with 7 bases between. Germline loops: CDR1 MGHRA, CDR2 YSYEKL. CDR3 sequence: CASSQSPTNTGELFF. DNA for the CDR3: TGCGCCAGCAGCCAAAGTCCTACGAACACCGGGGAGCTGTTTTTT.

This clone has a handful of counts. The rearrangement uses TRBV29-1 and TRBJ2-1; D is unclear. V lost 6 bases and J 7 bases, leaving 10 bases between the germline ends. From germline, CDR1 is SQVTM and CDR2 ANQGSEA. The length of the CDR3 is 11 residues. The CDR3 sequence: CSVDLKNEQFF. The DNA for the CDR3 is TGCAGCGTAGACTTGAAAAATGAGCAGTTCTTC.

The gene calls are TRBV27 and TRBJ2-1; tentative D call: TRBD2 (6 bases). The CDR3 sequence is 12 residues long. With 2 bases removed from V and 7 bases from J, the gap between germline ends came to 6 bases. The germline CDR1 and CDR2 sequences are MNHEY and SMNVEV (reference sequence). The chain's CDR3 is CASSLAGNEQFF. CDR3 in DNA: TGTGCCAGCAGTTTAGCGGGGAATGAGCAGTTCTTC.

This clone has more than one count but fewer than ten. The chain couples TRBV9 to TRBJ1-1; TRBD1 matches 7 bases. The CDR3 has 14 amino acids. The V segment lost 0 bases and the J segment 4 bases; nucleotides outside the gene matches: 3. Per the germline V gene, CDR1 is SGDLS and CDR2 is YYNGEE. CDR3 nucleotide sequence: TGTGCCAGCAGCGTAGAGCAGGGGGGCACTGAAGCTTTCTTT. Its translation: CASSVEQGGTEAFF.

The rearrangement joins TRBV4-1 to TRBJ2-1, with D unclear. Germline values: CDR1 MGHRA, CDR2 YSYEKL. The CDR3 extends over 12 amino acids. Trimming shortened V by 1 base and J by 8 bases, and 6 bases separated the two germline ends. The CDR3: CASSQATDEQFF. DNA for the CDR3: TGCGCCAGCAGCCAAGCGACTGATGAGCAGTTCTTC.

This clone turned up a few times. V usage is TRBV29-1 and J usage is TRBJ2-5; D unclear. This CDR3 is built from 10 residues. The V end was cut by 2 bases, the J end by 5 bases, with 3 bases between. Germline lookup yields CDR1 SQVTM and CDR2 ANQGSEA. DNA for the CDR3: TGCAGCGTTGAATCCGAGACCCAGTACTTC. Encoded protein: CSVESETQYF.